This TCR beta chain was sequenced for a study of T cells in Graves' hyperthyroidism and ophthalmopathy. This clonotype was seen repeatedly, ten times or more. CDR1 DFQATT and CDR2 SNEGSKA come from the germline V gene (reference sequence). The CDR3 contains 15 residues. Trimming took 5 bases from V and 4 from J; bases not matched to a gene: 9. RNA transcripts provided the source from which TCR beta CDR3 regions were amplified. Carried out on the TCR CDR3, a first-round RT-PCR used the HTBI primer set. TCRdb re-called the multiplex PCR reads through MiXCR, storing one row per CDR3 protein. Of hundreds of thousands of distinct CDR3 sequences listed, around 21% are singletons. Uncontrolled infection, other autoimmune disease, pregnancy or lactation led to exclusion.

This receptor was identified in a man aged 30 to 45 with Graves' ophthalmopathy. What was sequenced was blood. This chain joins TRBV20-1 and TRBJ2-7, with TRBD2 matching over 12 bases. The chain's CDR3 is CSASPASGRAYEQYF. DNA of the CDR3: TGCAGTGCTTCCCCCGCTAGCGGGAGGGCATACGAGCAGTACTTC.